This TCR beta chain was sequenced for a study of blood T cell repertoires in COVID-19 (TCRdb year 2020). Regarding the study in general: Samples from collaborators originated in the United States, Italy and Spain and spanned both the acute and convalescent phases of COVID-19. Where HLA class I and class II types were available, the types were taken from metadata supplied by the sample provider, not from assay-based typing. The dataset comprised deeply sampled blood TCRbeta repertoires from subjects exposed to, actively infected with, or recovered from COVID-19. The material from the prospective study consisted of cDNA or gDNA derived from T cells, B-cell-depleted T cells, or PBMCs. The repertoires were made available in a free public database intended to serve as a resource for research on the immune response to SARS-CoV-2. Nearly every sample came with metadata listing a de-identified subject ID, COVID-19 status, age in years and sex. The samples were drawn from the first 160 participants of the ongoing ImmuneRACE study and from over a thousand subjects provided by 6 global collaborators. Summary of the overall study and its limitations: Clinical and demographic metadata were provided uncurated, with the amount varying by source and participant.

TCRbeta CDR3 regions were amplified from genomic DNA by means of the immunoSEQ Assay, a bias-controlled multiplex PCR. As for the authors' bioinformatics: Within the assay, amplification of reference gene primers was used to estimate how many nucleated cells each sample contained. To quantify the absolute abundance of each unique TCRbeta CDR3 rearrangement, sequence reads were collapsed and filtered. For each sample, productive Simpson clonality was calculated by taking the square root of Simpson's diversity index across productive rearrangements. The table was pulled from immuneACCESS by TCRdb, which kept in-frame rearrangements only. Such tables lose some clones; where checked, under half of the loss comes from unresolved V genes, and the rest has no known cause. V and J calls and clone size are given by that table; D and trimming were obtained from the DNA. Across this sample there are 200,000 to 250,000 clones, with about 89% seen only once. The top ten clones comprise roughly 6.5% of the sample.

Taken from the germline V gene, the CDR1 and CDR2 loops are SGHTA and FQGNSA. The CDR3 spans 16 residues, from the cysteine through the phenylalanine. The only DNA kept is the CDR3, 48 bases in frame from the first base. Relative to germline, V is missing 3 bases and J is missing 2 bases, with 10 bases of the junction outside any gene match. In its sample, this clone was seen a few times. This clone's antigen is unknown. Per-nucleotide qualities are absent, and no much larger clonotype sits a single base away. A second Seattle source provided samples from volunteer blood donors who had recovered from COVID-19. Whole blood was collected in K2EDTA tubes by collaborating institutions according to the institutions' own protocols. For TCRbeta analysis, collaborator samples were shipped as frozen whole blood, as isolated PBMCs, or as DNA extracted from either sample type.

Material: peripheral blood. The clonotype was recovered from a man in his fifties or sixties who had recovered from COVID-19. The chain joins TRBV7-2 to TRBJ2-7; the junction holds 7 bases that match TRBD2. The CDR3 region reads CASSLRVASGPYEQYF. The DNA is TGTGCCAGCAGCTTGAGGGTGGCTAGCGGTCCCTACGAGCAGTACTTC.